This TCR beta chain was identified in a study of early T cells in non-severe SARS-CoV-2 infection (dated by TCRdb to about 2021). Background for the entire study: Because TCR sequencing was done on bulk RNA from unsorted whole blood, the alpha and beta chains could not be paired.

The study at large found these results: Matching against VDJdb was skewed toward anti-spike CD8 responses, likely underestimated virus-specific expansions, and missed private and CD4 specificities.

CDR1 and CDR2, looked up from the germline V gene (reference sequence), are DFQATT and SNEGSKA. Trimming costs V 6 bases and J 7 bases, and their ends lie 13 bases apart. The CDR3 goes from the cysteine to the phenylalanine over 13 residues. The sequence is cut down to CDR3 DNA, 39 bases in frame from base 1. To note about this clonotype: The antigen it binds to is not known. Base qualities were left out, and no much larger clone turns up one base away.

The study was a case-control design nested within a healthcare worker cohort in London, UK, with weekly nasopharyngeal swab PCR tests and blood sampling. Healthcare workers were enrolled in the week of the UK lockdown, from 23 to 31 March 2020, and were followed every week for up to roughly 16 weeks. Library preparation used 5' RACE. Instrument on record: NextSeq 500. To correct for sequencing error and PCR bias, the TCR library protocol tagged individual cDNA molecules with unique molecular identifiers. Both TCR alpha and beta chains were sequenced, and tight co-correlation was observed between alpha and beta sequence abundances in each sample. Per the authors' processing: Decombinator V4 was used to annotate TCR sequences for V gene, J gene and CDR3. TCRs were defined as expanded if a significant change between any two time points was detected under a Poisson model with p below 0.0001. Abundances of TCRs were expressed as counts per million after normalisation to the total number of TCRs sequenced in each sample. TRAV1-2 paired with TRAJ12, TRAJ20 or TRAJ33 defined MAIT TCRs, while TRAV10 paired with TRAJ18 defined iNKT TCRs. VDJdb, accessed 1 November 2021, was searched for CMV, EBV and SARS-CoV-2 annotated TCRs, with TCRs annotated for multiple antigens excluded. TCRdb took the public reads, trimmed them with fastp at Q25, ran MiXCR for clone calling and kept in-frame beta chains. Merged by CDR3 protein, the rows form single entries marked with the most common genes and DNA. TCRdb, not the authors, supplied the V and J calls. The sample profile shows 80,000 to 100,000 distinct CDR3 sequences; roughly an eighth of them were found once. About 7.5% of the sample belongs to the ten largest clones.

The material sequenced was whole blood. The V gene is TRBV20-1 and the J gene is TRBJ1-6, with the D gene not confidently named. The TCR sequence derives from an adult who was a healthcare worker with PCR-confirmed SARS-CoV-2 infection or an uninfected control (not recorded which). The encoded CDR3 is CSAQRAGNSPLHF. The nucleotides read TGCAGTGCCCAGAGGGCAGGCAATTCACCCCTCCACTTT.